These 19 T cell receptor beta chains came from one sample sequenced in a study of cytomegalovirus exposure and HLA in healthy donors. The PCR made use of 60 Vbeta and 13 Jbeta primers. Data came from immunoSEQ multiplex PCR; TCRdb stores just in-frame clones and leaves some out. This table has around 130,000 clones, about three quarters appearing once. The material sequenced was PBMCs. Receptors originate from a human donor in good health.

In this sample, this clone turned up once. This chain uses TRBV19 with TRBJ2-1; TRBD1 agrees at 8 bases. The trim removed 4 bases at V and 8 bases at J, leaving 10 bases unmatched. Germline V gene data show CDR1 as LNHDA and CDR2 as SQIVND (reference sequence). The CDR3 is 15 residues long. This CDR3 is CASSRDNRGWDEQFF. The CDR3 DNA reads as TGTGCCAGTAGTAGGGATAACAGGGGGTGGGATGAGCAGTTCTTC.

The chain uses TRBV5-8 and TRBJ2-7, with 13 bases lining up with TRBD2. V was clipped by 3 bases and J by 2 bases; unmatched bases: 2. The germline CDR1 and CDR2 sequences are SGHTS and YDEGEE. This CDR3 contains 15 residues. For the CDR3, the DNA is TGTGCCAGCAGCTACGGACTAGCGGGAGCCTACGAGCAGTACTTC. Its translation is CASSYGLAGAYEQYF.

With respect to this clone: This is likely a read error, given that the CDR3 carries no conserved phenylalanine or tryptophan at its end. The CDR3 DNA follows: TGTGCCAGCAAGGGACTAGCGTCCTACGAGCAGTACCTC. It is translated as CASKGLASYEQYL. This chain joins TRBV5-6 and TRBJ2-7; TRBD2 matches at 10 bases. The CDR3 consists of 13 residues. CDR1 SGHDT and CDR2 YYEEEE come from the germline V gene. With 6 bases clipped from V and 1 base from J, the junction kept 1 base outside the gene matches.

Comment on this clone: Other DNA sequences in the same sample also yield this CDR3. The chain couples TRBV19 to TRBJ1-1; TRBD1 might be the D (5 bases). There are 12 residues in the CDR3. The ends were cut back, 7 bases at V and 2 bases at J, with 8 bases in the middle. Germline assignment: CDR1 LNHDA and CDR2 SQIVND (reference sequence). In nucleotides, the CDR3 is TGTGCCAGTATAGGGGCAAACACTGAAGCTTTCTTT. Translating gives CASIGANTEAFF.

V and J are TRBV7-3 and TRBJ2-7, with a possible D match to TRBD1 (6 bases). V was clipped by 5 bases and J by 6 bases, with 14 bases between them. CDR3 length equals 13 residues. Germline CDR1 reads SGHTA; CDR2 reads FQGTGA. The CDR3 DNA reads as TGTGCCAGCAGCGTATCTAGGGGGAGCGAGCAGTACTTC. Translation gives CASSVSRGSEQYF.

V gene TRBV5-4 combines with J gene TRBJ2-5; a weak D match, TRBD2 (5 bases). The V and J ends lost 3 bases and 5 bases respectively, with 20 bases between them. This CDR3 spans 16 amino acids. CDR1 is SGHNT, CDR2 YYREEE, per germline (reference sequence). CDR3 sequence: CASSYGTEGSWETQYF. The CDR3 DNA follows: TGTGCCAGCAGCTACGGTACCGAGGGAAGTTGGGAGACCCAGTACTTC.

The chain uses TRBV7-9 and TRBJ2-2, with no clear D. Germline V gene sequence: CDR1 SEHNR, CDR2 FQNEAQ (reference sequence). Trimming shortened V by 3 bases and J by 5 bases, and 7 bases separated the two germline ends. This CDR3 is 13 amino acids long. The CDR3: CASSFTATGELFF. CDR3 coding DNA: TGTGCCAGCAGCTTCACAGCTACCGGGGAGCTGTTTTTT.

This chain links TRBV7-9 with TRBJ2-1; 8 positions agree with TRBD2. Trimming at V came to 2 bases and at J to 0 bases, leaving 3 bases not matched to a gene. The CDR3 loop spans 16 amino acids. Per germline, CDR1 SEHNR and CDR2 FQNEAQ (reference sequence). The CDR3 nucleotides are TGTGCCAGCAGCTTATCCGGGGGGGCCTCCTACAATGAGCAGTTCTTC. Its protein is CASSLSGGASYNEQFF.

The gene calls are TRBV10-2 and TRBJ1-1, with a tentative D call TRBD1 (6 bases). CDR3 size: 13 residues. The V and J ends lost 6 bases and 0 bases respectively, with 8 bases between them. Germline V gene sequence: CDR1 WSHSY, CDR2 SAAADI. CDR3 sequence: CASRGQMNTEAFF. The CDR3 bases are TGCGCCAGCAGAGGACAGATGAACACTGAAGCTTTCTTT.

The genes are TRBV10-3 and TRBJ2-2; the match to TRBD2 covers 8 bases. The CDR3 length is 16 residues. Germline CDR1 ENHRY, CDR2 SYGVKD. V lost 8 bases, J lost 6 bases, and 14 bases stayed unmatched. The CDR3 loop reads CAIGFPGERGSGELFF. Written as DNA, the CDR3 is TGTGCCATCGGTTTTCCTGGCGAGCGGGGGTCCGGGGAGCTGTTTTTT.

This clone was counted only a few times. CDR3 DNA: TGTGCCAGCAGACAGGGAAATGGCTACACCTTC. The encoded protein is CASRQGNGYTF. V is TRBV28 and J is TRBJ1-2; the D gene is possibly TRBD1 (6 bases). CDR1 MDHEN and CDR2 SYDVKM come from the germline V gene. The CDR3 is 11 amino acids. Between the trimmed V and J ends, which lost 6 bases and 6 bases, there was a span of 8 bases.

This clone was recorded once. V usage is TRBV6-1 and J usage is TRBJ1-4; D not resolved. Between the trimmed V and J ends, which lost 0 bases and 11 bases, there was a span of 13 bases. Germline loops: CDR1 MNHNS, CDR2 SASEGT. The CDR3 extends over 14 amino acids. CDR3 residues: CASSEARGVGKLFF. The CDR3 DNA reads TGTGCCAGCAGTGAAGCGCGCGGAGTAGGTAAACTGTTTTTT.

The gene calls are TRBV4-1 and TRBJ1-2; no firm D call. This CDR3 has 14 residues. V was pared by 4 bases and J by 4 bases, with 13 bases between. Germline V gives CDR1 MGHRA, CDR2 YSYEKL. CDR3 residues: CASSPEPRSYGYTF. In DNA form, the CDR3 reads TGCGCCAGCAGCCCCGAGCCCCGTAGCTATGGCTACACCTTC.

The chain couples TRBV6-5 to TRBJ1-5; a possible D gene is TRBD1 (6 bases). Trimming took off 5 bases at V and 4 bases at J, with 12 bases between the two ends. This CDR3 has 14 residues. Germline V CDR1 and CDR2: MNHEY, SVGAGI. CDR3 residues: CASSPGVGNQPQHF. The CDR3, as DNA: TGTGCCAGCAGTCCAGGGGTCGGGAATCAGCCCCAGCATTTT.

The J gene is TRBJ1-1, the V gene TRBV18; D remains unclear. The CDR3 has 14 residues. Germline lookup yields CDR1 KGHSH and CDR2 LQKENI. V was trimmed by 2 bases and J by 4 bases, leaving 11 bases between them. Here the CDR3 reads CASSPGQQRTEAFF. CDR3 in DNA: TGTGCCAGCTCACCAGGTCAACAACGCACTGAAGCTTTCTTT.

The V gene is TRBV28, the J gene TRBJ2-7; perhaps TRBD1 as D (5 bases). This CDR3 has 13 amino acids. Germline V gives CDR1 MDHEN, CDR2 SYDVKM. The V end was cut by 6 bases, the J end by 1 base, with 10 bases between. For the CDR3, the DNA is TGTGCCAGCAGGGCTACAGGTTCCTACGAGCAGTACTTC. Translating it yields CASRATGSYEQYF.

The rearrangement links TRBV5-8 to TRBJ2-6; D is uncertain. Germline V gene sequence: CDR1 SGHTS, CDR2 YDEGEE. The CDR3 runs 16 residues. V was trimmed by 4 bases and J by 0 bases, leaving 11 bases between them. This CDR3 reads CASSHSMSSGANVLTF. CDR3 DNA sequence: TGTGCCAGCAGCCATAGCATGAGCTCTGGGGCCAACGTCCTGACTTTC.

This chain links TRBV18 with TRBJ1-4; TRBD1 matches 11 bases. The CDR3 sequence is 18 residues long. The V gene end was trimmed by 3 bases and the J gene end by 4 bases; junction bases not matched to a gene: 10. Germline values: CDR1 KGHSH, CDR2 LQKENI. The DNA of the CDR3 is TGTGCCAGCTCACCCTTCGGACAGGGGGCCCCATTTAATGAAAAACTGTTTTTT. This gives the protein CASSPFGQGAPFNEKLFF.

J is TRBJ1-2 and V is TRBV2; D perhaps matches TRBD1 (6 bases). The CDR3 contains 13 residues. Germline V gene data show CDR1 as SNHLY and CDR2 as FYNNEI. The V and J ends lost 7 bases and 6 bases respectively, with 15 bases between them. The CDR3 nucleotides read TGTGCCAGCAACTTCGACAGGCACAATGGCTACACCTTC. Translating gives CASNFDRHNGYTF.